Listed below are T cell receptor beta chains from one sample, sequenced in a study of blood T cell repertoires in COVID-19. Measured with immunoSEQ multiplex PCR; TCRdb has only the in-frame clones, and not every one. The sample includes about 120,000 clones, around 80% of them seen just once. The sample was peripheral blood. The receptors here all came from a woman in her forties or fifties with acute or convalescent COVID-19. The CDR3 runs from the conserved cysteine through the conserved F or W. The D gene is left open where the match is weak.

j_call: TRBJ1-6; d_call: -; v_call: TRBV28; cdr3_aa: CAGSLRNSPLHF; cdr3_nt: TGTGCCGGCAGTCTCCGGAATTCACCCCTCCACTTT
j_call: TRBJ1-1; d_call: TRBD1; v_call: TRBV29-1; cdr3_aa: CSVDITGVKAFF; cdr3_nt: TGCAGCGTTGACATCACAGGGGTGAAAGCTTTCTTT
j_call: TRBJ1-5; d_call: TRBD1; v_call: TRBV6-5; cdr3_aa: CASSPRDRFNQPQHF; cdr3_nt: TGTGCCAGCAGTCCCCGGGACAGATTCAATCAGCCCCAGCATTTT
j_call: TRBJ1-1; d_call: -; v_call: TRBV19; cdr3_aa: CASSPRRQVQNTEAFF; cdr3_nt: TGTGCCAGTAGTCCAAGAAGACAGGTACAGAACACTGAAGCTTTCTTT
j_call: TRBJ1-4; d_call: -; v_call: TRBV5-1; cdr3_aa: CASSSGESNEKLFF; cdr3_nt: TGCGCCAGCAGCTCAGGGGAATCGAATGAAAAACTGTTTTTT
j_call: TRBJ1-2; d_call: -; v_call: TRBV5-4; cdr3_aa: CASRPRQNYGYTF; cdr3_nt: TGTGCCAGCAGGCCGCGTCAAAACTATGGCTACACCTTC
j_call: TRBJ1-6; d_call: -; v_call: TRBV30; cdr3_aa: CAWGIGFGSPLHF; cdr3_nt: TGTGCCTGGGGGATCGGTTTCGGTTCACCCCTCCACTTT
j_call: TRBJ2-3; d_call: TRBD1; v_call: TRBV29-1; cdr3_aa: CSVILRDRATDTQYF; cdr3_nt: TGCAGCGTCATACTCCGGGACAGGGCCACAGATACGCAGTATTTT
j_call: TRBJ2-5; d_call: -; v_call: TRBV25-1; cdr3_aa: CASSEFGGMETQYF; cdr3_nt: TGTGCCAGCAGTGAATTTGGAGGGATGGAGACCCAGTACTTC
j_call: TRBJ1-1; d_call: -; v_call: TRBV29-1; cdr3_aa: CSGGTGEAFF; cdr3_nt: TGCAGCGGGGGCACAGGGGAAGCTTTCTTT